The present entry profiles one TCR beta chain with its context. Its antigen is still unknown. Purity exceeded 95% in all sorted populations. The sample originates from a study of beta chain features in type 1 diabetes. Study at large: Examination of sorted cells across all samples involved about 99 million cells.

V lost 1 base and J 0 bases, leaving 14 bases between the germline ends. This CDR3 is 17 amino acids long. From germline, CDR1 is SEHNR and CDR2 FQNEAQ (reference sequence). Overall study results and limits: The similarity of naive, central memory and Treg TCRB repertoires appeared greater among patients than among healthy donors. Reduced insertions and increased deletions marked VDJ junctions in type 1 diabetes patients. Across all four CD4+ subsets, people with type 1 diabetes showed modestly shorter TCRB CDR3s.

All of the isolated RNA was reverse transcribed, so expressed TCRB transcripts were sequenced. Using immunoSEQ multiplex PCR, the repertoire was profiled, and TCRdb retains in-frame clones only, with some absent. The sample gives 160,000 or so clones, 6.5% to 10% of which show up once; under 0.65% is in the top ten. The sequenced sample consisted of central memory CD4+ T cells from blood. This TCR was recovered from a woman aged 18-30 years with type 1 diabetes. This chain uses TRBV7-9 with TRBJ2-3, with TRBD2 as a possible D gene (7 bases). The CDR3 sequence: CASSLGRGGGSTDTQYF. CDR3 nucleotide sequence: TGTGCCAGCAGCTTAGGGAGGGGGGGCGGAAGCACAGATACGCAGTATTTT.